These T cell receptor beta chains were read from a single sample in a study of T cell repertoires in ileal Crohn's disease. TCRdb's copy holds only in-frame clones and misses some; the assay was immunoSEQ multiplex PCR. This table holds a few thousand clones, roughly 85% found once. Source material: ileal tissue. These TCRs come from an adult with Crohn's disease. CDR3s include the opening cysteine and the closing phenylalanine or tryptophan. Each record gives: clone size, D gene, V gene, CDR3 length, J gene, CDR3 DNA, CDR3 protein. The D gene is left open where the match is weak. The size of a clone is reported for some rows only, either as once, few or many, or as a class for expanded clones.

abundance: -; d_gene: -; v_gene: TRBV18; len: 15; j_gene: TRBJ2-5; CDR3nt: TGTGCCAGCTCACCGGCCGGGACGTCATGGGAGACCCAGTACTTC; CDR3aa: CASSPAGTSWETQYF
abundance: -; d_gene: -; v_gene: TRBV5-4; len: 14; j_gene: TRBJ2-3; CDR3nt: TGTGCCAGCAGCTCCCGCTCCGACGCAGATACGCAGTATTTT; CDR3aa: CASSSRSDADTQYF
abundance: -; d_gene: -; v_gene: TRBV11-3; len: 13; j_gene: TRBJ2-3; CDR3nt: TGTGCCAGCAGCTCAAATTGGGTTGATACGCAGTATTTT; CDR3aa: CASSSNWVDTQYF
abundance: once; d_gene: -; v_gene: TRBV5-1; len: 14; j_gene: TRBJ2-1; CDR3nt: TGCGCCAGCAGCCCCCCCCCAAACTACAATGAGCAGTTCTTC; CDR3aa: CASSPPPNYNEQFF
abundance: -; d_gene: -; v_gene: TRBV13; len: 11; j_gene: TRBJ1-2; CDR3nt: TGTGCCAGCAGCTTGGGGGCCGGCTACACCTTC; CDR3aa: CASSLGAGYTF
abundance: -; d_gene: TRBD2; v_gene: TRBV10-3; len: 15; j_gene: TRBJ2-1; CDR3nt: TGTGCCATCAGCCCCAGCGGGGGGGCCTACAATGAGCAGTTCTTC; CDR3aa: CAISPSGGAYNEQFF
abundance: -; d_gene: -; v_gene: TRBV7-9; len: 14; j_gene: TRBJ2-3; CDR3nt: TGTGCCAGCAGCTTACGGCAGGGCACAGATACGCAGTATTTT; CDR3aa: CASSLRQGTDTQYF
abundance: -; d_gene: -; v_gene: TRBV7-2; len: 14; j_gene: TRBJ2-2; CDR3nt: TGTGCCAGCAGCTTAACCCGTAATGCCGGGGAGCTGTTTTTT; CDR3aa: CASSLTRNAGELFF
abundance: once; d_gene: -; v_gene: TRBV29-1; len: 14; j_gene: TRBJ2-5; CDR3nt: TGCAGCGTCGCTCCCTCGGGGGCCGGGGAGACCCAGTACTTC; CDR3aa: CSVAPSGAGETQYF
abundance: -; d_gene: -; v_gene: TRBV15; len: 12; j_gene: TRBJ2-5; CDR3nt: TGTGCCACCGCAGATACGGAAGAGACCCAGTACTTC; CDR3aa: CATADTEETQYF
abundance: -; d_gene: -; v_gene: TRBV29-1; len: 12; j_gene: TRBJ1-2; CDR3nt: TGCAGCGTTGCCTCAGGTCCCTATGGCTACACCTTC; CDR3aa: CSVASGPYGYTF
abundance: -; d_gene: -; v_gene: TRBV27; len: 13; j_gene: TRBJ2-7; CDR3nt: TGTGCCAGCAGCCGTCCCCCAGGCTACGAGCAGTACTTC; CDR3aa: CASSRPPGYEQYF
abundance: -; d_gene: TRBD1; v_gene: TRBV11-2; len: 16; j_gene: TRBJ1-2; CDR3nt: TGTGCCAGCAGAAAAACAGGGGATGGTTCTTTATTTGGCTACACCTTC; CDR3aa: CASRKTGDGSLFGYTF
abundance: once; d_gene: -; v_gene: TRBV27; len: 13; j_gene: TRBJ2-1; CDR3nt: TGTGCCAGCAGTTCCCCGGATAAGAATGAGCAGTTCTTC; CDR3aa: CASSSPDKNEQFF
abundance: -; d_gene: -; v_gene: TRBV7-9; len: 15; j_gene: TRBJ2-5; CDR3nt: TGTGCCAGCCGAGGGGGATTACAGGAACGTGAGACCCAGTACTTC; CDR3aa: CASRGGLQERETQYF
abundance: -; d_gene: -; v_gene: TRBV7-8; len: 17; j_gene: TRBJ1-1; CDR3nt: TGTGCCAGCAGCTTAGTGCATAACAAACGACGGAACACTGAAGCTTTCTTT; CDR3aa: CASSLVHNKRRNTEAFF
abundance: -; d_gene: -; v_gene: TRBV27; len: 14; j_gene: TRBJ1-6; CDR3nt: TGTGCCAGCAACATCCGGGGCCTTAATTCACCCCTCCACTTT; CDR3aa: CASNIRGLNSPLHF
abundance: -; d_gene: TRBD1; v_gene: TRBV2; len: 17; j_gene: TRBJ1-5; CDR3nt: TGTGCCGGCAGTGAAGAGACAGGGGGCAGGAGCAATCAGCCCCAGCATTTT; CDR3aa: CAGSEETGGRSNQPQHF
abundance: -; d_gene: -; v_gene: TRBV10-2; len: 13; j_gene: TRBJ1-1; CDR3nt: TGCGCCACCTCGCTGGGGTCGGACACTGAAGCTTTCTTT; CDR3aa: CATSLGSDTEAFF
abundance: -; d_gene: TRBD1; v_gene: TRBV5-1; len: 14; j_gene: TRBJ2-5; CDR3nt: TGCGCCAGCAGCAAAGGGACAGGGACAGAGACCCAGTACTTC; CDR3aa: CASSKGTGTETQYF
abundance: -; d_gene: -; v_gene: TRBV5-1; len: 15; j_gene: TRBJ1-2; CDR3nt: TGCGCCAGCAGTGATGGATACAGGGAAGGCTATGGCTACACCTTC; CDR3aa: CASSDGYREGYGYTF
abundance: -; d_gene: -; v_gene: TRBV10-1; len: 14; j_gene: TRBJ1-3; CDR3nt: TGCGCCAGCAGTGAGAGAGGCTCTGGAAACACCATATATTTT; CDR3aa: CASSERGSGNTIYF
abundance: -; d_gene: -; v_gene: TRBV5-1; len: 14; j_gene: TRBJ1-4; CDR3nt: TGCGCCAGCAGCTTGGACGACCCCGAGGGGGAACTGTTTTTT; CDR3aa: CASSLDDPEGELFF
abundance: few; d_gene: -; v_gene: TRBV27; len: 14; j_gene: TRBJ1-2; CDR3nt: TGTGCCAGCAGCTTGAGGGGTGCTAACTATGGCTACACCTTC; CDR3aa: CASSLRGANYGYTF
abundance: -; d_gene: -; v_gene: TRBV29-1; len: 13; j_gene: TRBJ1-1; CDR3nt: TGCAGCGTTGATGGGGGGCAGGGAACTGAAGCTTTCTTT; CDR3aa: CSVDGGQGTEAFF
abundance: -; d_gene: TRBD2; v_gene: TRBV14; len: 14; j_gene: TRBJ2-1; CDR3nt: TGTGCCAGCAGCCAAGGCGGGAGCGCTGTGGGGGGATTCTTC; CDR3aa: CASSQGGSAVGGFF
abundance: -; d_gene: TRBD1; v_gene: TRBV6-5; len: 16; j_gene: TRBJ2-7; CDR3nt: TGTGCCAGCAGTTACTTCGGGACAGGGGCGGCCTACGAGCAGTACTTC; CDR3aa: CASSYFGTGAAYEQYF
abundance: -; d_gene: -; v_gene: TRBV7-8; len: 12; j_gene: TRBJ1-1; CDR3nt: TGTGCCAGCAGCTTACGGGTTGGTGAAGCTTTCTTT; CDR3aa: CASSLRVGEAFF
abundance: few; d_gene: -; v_gene: TRBV19; len: 14; j_gene: TRBJ1-1; CDR3nt: TGTGCCAGTAGTATAGCCGGAGGGGGCACTGAAGCTTTCTTT; CDR3aa: CASSIAGGGTEAFF
abundance: -; d_gene: -; v_gene: TRBV2; len: 13; j_gene: TRBJ1-1; CDR3nt: TGTGCCAGCAGTGAAGGGGGATACACTGAAGCTTTCTTT; CDR3aa: CASSEGGYTEAFF
abundance: -; d_gene: -; v_gene: TRBV4-1; len: 12; j_gene: TRBJ1-1; CDR3nt: TGCGCCAGCAGCCAAGGTAACTTTGAAGCTTTCTTT; CDR3aa: CASSQGNFEAFF
abundance: -; d_gene: -; v_gene: TRBV7-9; len: 15; j_gene: TRBJ2-3; CDR3nt: TGTGCCAGCCACTCCTCAGGGTCGCTTGATGATACGCAGTATTTT; CDR3aa: CASHSSGSLDDTQYF
abundance: -; d_gene: TRBD1; v_gene: TRBV28; len: 15; j_gene: TRBJ2-3; CDR3nt: TGTGCCAGCACTACTCAGGGGGCAAGCACAGATACGCAGTATTTT; CDR3aa: CASTTQGASTDTQYF
abundance: -; d_gene: -; v_gene: TRBV5-6; len: 14; j_gene: TRBJ2-5; CDR3nt: TGTGCCAGCAGCTTGGAGGGTCAAAGGGGGACCCAGTACTTC; CDR3aa: CASSLEGQRGTQYF
abundance: -; d_gene: -; v_gene: TRBV6-5; len: 13; j_gene: TRBJ1-1; CDR3nt: TGTGCCAGCAAATCATGGGAGTACACTGAAGCTTTCTTT; CDR3aa: CASKSWEYTEAFF
abundance: -; d_gene: -; v_gene: TRBV15; len: 15; j_gene: TRBJ2-7; CDR3nt: TGTGCCACCAGCAGAGATCTCACAGTGGGTTTCGAGCAGTACTTC; CDR3aa: CATSRDLTVGFEQYF
abundance: -; d_gene: -; v_gene: TRBV12-5; len: 16; j_gene: TRBJ1-5; CDR3nt: TGTGCTAGTGGTTTGGTTGGATCAAAAGGCAATCAGCCCCAGCATTTT; CDR3aa: CASGLVGSKGNQPQHF
abundance: -; d_gene: TRBD1; v_gene: TRBV28; len: 15; j_gene: TRBJ2-7; CDR3nt: TGTGCCAGCAGCACAGACCCGACAGGGCACTACGAGCAGTACTTC; CDR3aa: CASSTDPTGHYEQYF
abundance: -; d_gene: TRBD1; v_gene: TRBV4-2; len: 14; j_gene: TRBJ2-7; CDR3nt: TGTGCCAGCAGCCAGACGACAGGGGGCGGCGAGCAGTACTTC; CDR3aa: CASSQTTGGGEQYF
abundance: -; d_gene: -; v_gene: TRBV4-3; len: 16; j_gene: TRBJ2-5; CDR3nt: TGCGCCAGCAGCCCCGAAGGGGTGAGGGGGCAAGAGACCCAGTACTTC; CDR3aa: CASSPEGVRGQETQYF
abundance: -; d_gene: TRBD2; v_gene: TRBV5-4; len: 18; j_gene: TRBJ2-2; CDR3nt: TGTGCCAGCAGCACCGGGACTAGCGGGGGATATTACACCGGGGAGCTGTTTTTT; CDR3aa: CASSTGTSGGYYTGELFF
abundance: -; d_gene: TRBD1; v_gene: TRBV6-6; len: 15; j_gene: TRBJ2-1; CDR3nt: TGTGCCAGCATTCCGACAGGGGCAGATTACAATGAGCAGTTCTTC; CDR3aa: CASIPTGADYNEQFF
abundance: -; d_gene: TRBD1; v_gene: TRBV10-3; len: 18; j_gene: TRBJ2-3; CDR3nt: TGTGCCATCAGTGAGTCGACCGGACAGGGCACGAGCACAGATACGCAGTATTTT; CDR3aa: CAISESTGQGTSTDTQYF
abundance: -; d_gene: -; v_gene: TRBV21-1; len: 13; j_gene: TRBJ2-7; CDR3nt: TGTGCCAGCAGCATAGGGGCTGAGGCCGAGCAGTACTTC; CDR3aa: CASSIGAEAEQYF
abundance: -; d_gene: TRBD1; v_gene: TRBV27; len: 16; j_gene: TRBJ1-5; CDR3nt: TGTGCCAGCAGTTTTACCGGGACAGTAAATAATCAGCCCCAGCATTTT; CDR3aa: CASSFTGTVNNQPQHF
abundance: -; d_gene: TRBD1; v_gene: TRBV2; len: 14; j_gene: TRBJ2-2; CDR3nt: TGTGCCAGCAGGGGGGACAGGGTTACCGGGGAGCTGTTTTTT; CDR3aa: CASRGDRVTGELFF